This TCR beta chain came from a study of T cell clusters in autoimmune cytopenias. Multiplex touch-down PCR amplified TRB using TRB-A and TRB-B pools in one tube. TCRdb re-called the multiplex PCR reads and shows each CDR3 protein once, DNA omitted. The table lists nearly 7,000 distinct CDR3 sequences. There are 14 residues in the CDR3. Germline CDR1 and CDR2: KGHSH and LQKENI. Some 38,000 genome equivalents of blood DNA were amplified for TRB. According to its frequency, this clonotype is medium-sized. This sample also appeared in a second study, on T cell repertoires in aging, cancer and after chemotherapy.

The V gene is TRBV18, the J gene TRBJ1-3; the TCRdb call, TRBD1, lacks DNA for checking. The source is a human donor in good health. Sequenced sample: peripheral blood. CDR3 residues: CASSPRTGGNTIYF. The variable domain in full, completed from reference TRBV18 and TRBJ1-3, reads NAGVMQNPRHLVRRRGQEARLRCSPMKGHSHVYWYRQLPEEGLKFMVYLQKENIIDESGMPKERFSAEFPKEGPSILRIQQVVRGDSAAYFCASSPRTGGNTIYFGEGSWLTVV.